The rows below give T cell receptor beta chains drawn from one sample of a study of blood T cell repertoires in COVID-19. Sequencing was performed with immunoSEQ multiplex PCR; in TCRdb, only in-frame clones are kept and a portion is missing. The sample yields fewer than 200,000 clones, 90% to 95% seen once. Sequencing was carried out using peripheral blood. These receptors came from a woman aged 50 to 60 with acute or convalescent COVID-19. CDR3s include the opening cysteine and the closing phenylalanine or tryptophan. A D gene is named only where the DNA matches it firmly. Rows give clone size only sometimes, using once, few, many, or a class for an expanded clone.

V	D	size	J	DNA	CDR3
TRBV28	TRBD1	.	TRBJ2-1	TGTGCCAGCCGTCACAGGGGGAATTACAATGAGCAGTTCTTC	CASRHRGNYNEQFF
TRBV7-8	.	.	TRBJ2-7	TGTGCCAGCAGCCCGGTAGCGGATGACTACGAGCAGTACTTC	CASSPVADDYEQYF
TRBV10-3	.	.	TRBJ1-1	TGTGCCATCGGCGGGCAGTCCGCTGAAGCTTTCTTT	CAIGGQSAEAFF
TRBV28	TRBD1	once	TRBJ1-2	TGTGCCAGCAGTTTAATCGCCACAGGGGGTTCCAATGGCTACACCTTC	CASSLIATGGSNGYTF
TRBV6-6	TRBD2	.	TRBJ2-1	TGTGCCAGCAGTCAAGGACTAGCGGGGTTAGCAAATGAGCAGTTCTTC	CASSQGLAGLANEQFF
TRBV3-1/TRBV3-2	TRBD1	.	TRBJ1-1	TGTGCCAGCAGCCCGGGACAGATGAACACTGAAGCTTTCTTT	CASSPGQMNTEAFF
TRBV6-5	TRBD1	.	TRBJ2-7	TGTGCCAGCAGTTACTCGACAGGGCCCCGCTCCTACGAGCAGTACTTC	CASSYSTGPRSYEQYF
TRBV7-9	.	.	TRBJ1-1	TGTGCCAGCAGCTTTGGGGCAGGAATGGGAGCTTTCTTT	CASSFGAGMGAFF
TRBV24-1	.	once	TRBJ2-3	TGTGCCACCAGTGAACCCCGACAGGGACTCACAGATACGCAGTATTTT	CATSEPRQGLTDTQYF
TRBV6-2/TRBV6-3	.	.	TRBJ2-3	TGTGCCAGCAGCCCTCTGACTACAGATACGCAGTATTTT	CASSPLTTDTQYF
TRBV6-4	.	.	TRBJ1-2	TGTGCCAGCAGTGACTCAAGCGGGACGTCCACCTTGGGCTACACCTTC	CASSDSSGTSTLGYTF
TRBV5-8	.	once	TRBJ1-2	TGTGCCAGCAGCTTGGAGGAGGGACGCTATGGCTACACCTTC	CASSLEEGRYGYTF
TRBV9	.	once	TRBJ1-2	TGTGCCAGCAGCAAAAACAGGGAGGGCTACTATGGCTACACCTTC	CASSKNREGYYGYTF
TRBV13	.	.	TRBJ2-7	TGTGCCAGCAGCGCCGACAGGAACGAGCAGTACTTC	CASSADRNEQYF
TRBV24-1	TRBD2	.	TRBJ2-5	TGTGCCACCAGTGATTTTCTAGCGGGGAACCAAGAGACCCAGTACTTC	CATSDFLAGNQETQYF
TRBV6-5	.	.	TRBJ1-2	TGTGCCAGCAGAATCCCGGGGGGGGCGGGCTATGGCTACACCTTC	CASRIPGGAGYGYTF
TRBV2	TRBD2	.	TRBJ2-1	TGTGCCAGCAGCCCGGGACTAGCTAGGCAGGAGCAGTTCTTC	CASSPGLARQEQFF
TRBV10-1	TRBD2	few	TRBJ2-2	TGCGCCAGCACTAGCGGGGGAGCCGGGGAGCTGTTTTTT	CASTSGGAGELFF